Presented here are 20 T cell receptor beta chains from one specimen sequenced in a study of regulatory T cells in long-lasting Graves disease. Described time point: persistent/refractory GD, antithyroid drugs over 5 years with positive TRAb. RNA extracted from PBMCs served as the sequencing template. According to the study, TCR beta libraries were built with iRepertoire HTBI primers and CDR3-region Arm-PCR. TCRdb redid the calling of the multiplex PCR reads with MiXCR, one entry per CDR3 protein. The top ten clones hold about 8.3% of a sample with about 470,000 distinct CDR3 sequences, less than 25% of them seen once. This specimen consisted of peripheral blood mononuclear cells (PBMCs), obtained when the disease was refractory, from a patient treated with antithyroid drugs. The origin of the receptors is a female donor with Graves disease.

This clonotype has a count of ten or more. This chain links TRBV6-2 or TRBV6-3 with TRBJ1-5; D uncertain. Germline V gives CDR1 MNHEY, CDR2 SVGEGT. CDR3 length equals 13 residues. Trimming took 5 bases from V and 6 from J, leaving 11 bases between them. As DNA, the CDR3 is TGTGCCAGCAGTGTCGATTGGGTTCAGCCCCAGCATTTT. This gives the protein CASSVDWVQPQHF.

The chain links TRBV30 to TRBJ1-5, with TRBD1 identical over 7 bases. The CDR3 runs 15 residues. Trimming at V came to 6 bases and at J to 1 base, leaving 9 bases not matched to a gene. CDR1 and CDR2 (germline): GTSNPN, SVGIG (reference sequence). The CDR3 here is CACNPQGVSNQPQHF. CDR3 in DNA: TGTGCCTGCAACCCCCAGGGGGTAAGCAATCAGCCCCAGCATTTT. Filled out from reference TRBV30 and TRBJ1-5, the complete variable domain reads SQTIHQWPATLVQPVGSPLSLECTVEGTSNPNLYWYRQAAGRGLQLLFYSVGIGQISSEVPQNLSASRPQDRQFILSSKKLLLSDSGFYLCACNPQGVSNQPQHFGDGTRLSIL.

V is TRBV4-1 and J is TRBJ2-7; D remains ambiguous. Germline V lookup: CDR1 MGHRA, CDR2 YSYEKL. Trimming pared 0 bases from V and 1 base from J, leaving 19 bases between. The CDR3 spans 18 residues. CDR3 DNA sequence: TGCGCCAGCAGCCAAGAGGTGTCTCTGGCAGCCTTTTCCTACGAGCAGTACTTC. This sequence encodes CASSQEVSLAAFSYEQYF.

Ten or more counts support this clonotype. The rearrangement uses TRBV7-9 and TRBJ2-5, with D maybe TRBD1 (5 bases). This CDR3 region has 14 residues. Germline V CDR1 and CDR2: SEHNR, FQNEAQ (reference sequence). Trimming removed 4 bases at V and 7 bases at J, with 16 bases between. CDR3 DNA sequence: TGTGCCAGCAGCTCACTCGCCGCAAGGGGGACCCAGTACTTC. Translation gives CASSSLAARGTQYF.

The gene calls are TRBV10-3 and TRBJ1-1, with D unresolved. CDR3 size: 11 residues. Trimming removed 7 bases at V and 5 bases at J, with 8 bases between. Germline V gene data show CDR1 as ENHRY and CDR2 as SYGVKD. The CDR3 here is CAITKGTEAFF. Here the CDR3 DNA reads TGTGCCATCACCAAGGGTACTGAAGCTTTCTTT.

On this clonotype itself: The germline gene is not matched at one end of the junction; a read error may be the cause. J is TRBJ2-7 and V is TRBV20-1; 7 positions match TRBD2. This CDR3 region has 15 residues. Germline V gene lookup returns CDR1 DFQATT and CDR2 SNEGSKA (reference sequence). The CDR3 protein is CSARDRDYNTYEQYF. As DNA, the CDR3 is TGCAGTGCAAGAGACCGGGACTACAACACCTACGAGCAGTACTTC.

The chain's CDR3 is CASSLRSGTSGITDTQYF. CDR3 coding DNA: TGCGCCAGCAGCTTGAGGTCCGGGACTAGCGGGATCACAGATACGCAGTATTTT. The J gene is TRBJ2-3, the V gene TRBV5-1; TRBD2 matches 13 bases. The CDR3 covers 18 residues. The germline gives CDR1 SGHRS, CDR2 YFSETQ. The trim removed 1 base at V and 2 bases at J, leaving 7 bases unmatched.

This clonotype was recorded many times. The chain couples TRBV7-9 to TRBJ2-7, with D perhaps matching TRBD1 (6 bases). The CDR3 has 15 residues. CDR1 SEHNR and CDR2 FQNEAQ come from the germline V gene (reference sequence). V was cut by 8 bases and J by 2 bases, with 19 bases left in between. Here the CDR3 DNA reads TGTGCCAGCGAACTGGGACATTCTGGCGCCTACGAGCAGTACTTC. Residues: CASELGHSGAYEQYF.

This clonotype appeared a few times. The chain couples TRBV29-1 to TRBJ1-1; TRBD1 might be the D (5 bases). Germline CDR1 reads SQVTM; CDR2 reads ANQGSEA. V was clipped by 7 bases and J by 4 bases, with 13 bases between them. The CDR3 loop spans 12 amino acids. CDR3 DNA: TGCAGCGCCACCCCGGGGGGCACTGAAGCTTTCTTT. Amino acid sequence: CSATPGGTEAFF.

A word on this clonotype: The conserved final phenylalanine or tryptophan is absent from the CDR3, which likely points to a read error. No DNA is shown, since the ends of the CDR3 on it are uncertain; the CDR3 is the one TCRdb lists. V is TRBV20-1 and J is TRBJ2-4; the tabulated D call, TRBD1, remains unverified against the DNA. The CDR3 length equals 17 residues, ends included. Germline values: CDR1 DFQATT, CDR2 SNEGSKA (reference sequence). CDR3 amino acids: CSADVAGTPGIQQYFGP.

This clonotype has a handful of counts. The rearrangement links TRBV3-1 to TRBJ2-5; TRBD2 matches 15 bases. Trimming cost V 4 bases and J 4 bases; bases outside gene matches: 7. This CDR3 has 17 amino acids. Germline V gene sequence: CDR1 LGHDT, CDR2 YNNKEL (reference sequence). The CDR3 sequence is CASSRNPGLAGGETQYF. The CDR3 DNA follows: TGTGCCAGCAGCCGTAACCCGGGACTAGCGGGAGGAGAGACCCAGTACTTC.

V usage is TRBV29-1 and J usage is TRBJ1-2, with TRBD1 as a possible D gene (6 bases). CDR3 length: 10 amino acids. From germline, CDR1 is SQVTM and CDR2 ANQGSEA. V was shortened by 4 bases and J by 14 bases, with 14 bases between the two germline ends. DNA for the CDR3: TGCAGCGTTGGAGACGACAGGAAGACCTTC. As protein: CSVGDDRKTF.

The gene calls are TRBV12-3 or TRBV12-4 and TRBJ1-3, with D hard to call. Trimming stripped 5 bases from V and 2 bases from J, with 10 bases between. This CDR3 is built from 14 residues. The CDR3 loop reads CASSPFSAGNTIYF. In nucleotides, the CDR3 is TGTGCCAGCAGTCCATTCAGTGCTGGAAACACCATATATTTT.

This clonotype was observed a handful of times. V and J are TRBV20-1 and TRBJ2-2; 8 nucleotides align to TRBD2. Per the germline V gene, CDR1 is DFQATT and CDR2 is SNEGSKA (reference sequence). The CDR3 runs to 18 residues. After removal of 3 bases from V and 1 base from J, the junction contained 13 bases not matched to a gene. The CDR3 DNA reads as TGCAGTGCTAGGCCGCGATTAGCGGGATCACTGAACACCGGGGAGCTGTTTTTT. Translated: CSARPRLAGSLNTGELFF.

CDR3 sequence (DNA): TGTGCCAGCAGCTTAGCTACCGGACAGGGACACAATGAGCAGTTCTTC. Its translation is CASSLATGQGHNEQFF. The chain uses TRBV7-6 and TRBJ2-1; 8 bases agree with TRBD1. V shed 0 bases and J 5 bases; nucleotides not matched to a gene: 6. This CDR3 has 16 amino acids. The germline V gene encodes CDR1 SGHVS and CDR2 FNYEAQ.

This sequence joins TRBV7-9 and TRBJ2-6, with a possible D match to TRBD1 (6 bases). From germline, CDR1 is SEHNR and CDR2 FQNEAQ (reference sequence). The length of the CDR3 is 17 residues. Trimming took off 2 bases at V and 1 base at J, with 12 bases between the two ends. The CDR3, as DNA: TGTGCCAGCAGCTTAACCAGGGGTACTTCTGGGGCCAACGTCCTGACTTTC. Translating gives CASSLTRGTSGANVLTF.

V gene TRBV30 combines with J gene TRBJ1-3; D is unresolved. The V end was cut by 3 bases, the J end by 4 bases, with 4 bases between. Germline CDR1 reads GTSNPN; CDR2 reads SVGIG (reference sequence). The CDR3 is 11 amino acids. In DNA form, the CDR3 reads TGTGCCTGGAGCATCGGAAACACCATATATTTT. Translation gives CAWSIGNTIYF. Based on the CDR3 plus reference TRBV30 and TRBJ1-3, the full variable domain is SQTIHQWPATLVQPVGSPLSLECTVEGTSNPNLYWYRQAAGRGLQLLFYSVGIGQISSEVPQNLSASRPQDRQFILSSKKLLLSDSGFYLCAWSIGNTIYFGEGSWLTVV.

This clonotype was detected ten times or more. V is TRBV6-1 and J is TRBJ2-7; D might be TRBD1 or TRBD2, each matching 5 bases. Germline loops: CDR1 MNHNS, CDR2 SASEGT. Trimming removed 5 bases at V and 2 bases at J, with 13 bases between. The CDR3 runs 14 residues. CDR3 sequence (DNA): TGTGCCAGCAGTACCCCGGGACGGGCCTACGAGCAGTACTTC. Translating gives CASSTPGRAYEQYF.

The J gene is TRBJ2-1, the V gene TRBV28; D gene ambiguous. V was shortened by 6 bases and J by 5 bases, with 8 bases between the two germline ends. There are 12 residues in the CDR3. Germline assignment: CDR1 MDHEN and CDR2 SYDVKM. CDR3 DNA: TGTGCCAGCAGGGACGCTAACAATGAGCAGTTCTTC. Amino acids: CASRDANNEQFF.

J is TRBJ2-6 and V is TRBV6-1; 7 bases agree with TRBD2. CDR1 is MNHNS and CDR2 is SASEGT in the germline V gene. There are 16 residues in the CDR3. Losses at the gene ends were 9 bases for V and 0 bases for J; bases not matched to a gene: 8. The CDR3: CASIQRGSSGANVLTF. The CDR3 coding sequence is TGTGCCAGTATACAGCGGGGAAGCTCTGGGGCCAACGTCCTGACTTTC.